One sample yielded the 10 T cell receptor beta chains listed below, sequenced in a study of blood T cell repertoires in COVID-19 (dated by TCRdb to about 2020). To prepare the library, the immunoSEQ multiplex PCR assay was applied. TCRdb carries this immuneACCESS record with in-frame sequences only. Its versions omit some clonotypes, under half of them owing to an unresolved V gene in the studies checked, with the rest unexplained. Recorded for this sample are around 130,000 clones; 80% to 90% of them occurred a single time. The ten largest clones capture roughly 10% of the sample. The material sequenced was peripheral blood. These TCRs come from a man aged 55 to 70 with active or convalescent COVID-19.

The chain has TRBV15 and TRBJ1-5; perhaps TRBD1 as D (5 bases). CDR1 and CDR2 (germline): LNHNV, YYDKDF (reference sequence). V was cut by 3 bases and J by 12 bases, with 18 bases left in between. This CDR3 region has 14 residues. The CDR3 sequence: CATSSKTGSSGQHF. CDR3 coding DNA: TGTGCCACCAGCAGTAAAACAGGCAGTAGTGGCCAGCATTTT.

This clone was detected once. The chain links TRBV19 to TRBJ2-1; 7 nucleotides line up with TRBD2. In germline, CDR1 is LNHDA, CDR2 SQIVND (reference sequence). Trimming removed 2 bases from V and 10 bases from J; junction bases left unmatched: 11. This CDR3 has 15 amino acids. The CDR3 DNA sequence: TGTGCCAGTAGTATATCAGGACTAGGCTGGGGGGAGCAGTTCTTC. Amino acid sequence: CASSISGLGWGEQFF. Full variable domain (rest looked up from reference TRBV19 and TRBJ2-1): DGGITQSPKYLFRKEGQNVTLSCEQNLNHDAMYWYRQDPGQGLRLIYYSQIVNDFQKGDIAEGYSVSREKKESFPLTVTSAQKNPTAFYLCASSISGLGWGEQFFGPGTRLTVL.

As DNA, the CDR3 is TGTGCCAGCAGCTTGGGCGGGCCTCGGGAGCTGTTTTTT. Its translation: CASSLGGPRELFF. This chain uses TRBV7-2 with TRBJ2-2, with D possibly being TRBD2 (5 bases). Germline CDR1 reads SGHTA; CDR2 reads FQGNSA. The CDR3 sequence is 13 residues long. V was clipped by 3 bases and J by 9 bases, with 11 bases between them.

This chain uses TRBV6-5 with TRBJ2-1; 7 bases are a match to TRBD2. V lost 10 bases and J lost 3; bases outside the gene matches: 9. Germline-derived CDR1 and CDR2 are MNHEY and SVGAGI. The CDR3 runs 14 residues. CDR3 DNA sequence: TGTGCCATCGTTTTCCGGGACTACTACAATGAGCAGTTCTTC. It is translated as CAIVFRDYYNEQFF.

The rearrangement links TRBV18 to TRBJ2-2, with a weak D call TRBD1 (5 bases). Germline V gene data show CDR1 as KGHSH and CDR2 as LQKENI. The CDR3 sequence is 15 residues long. Trimming removed 4 bases at V and 1 base at J, with 10 bases between. This CDR3 is CASSRQGKNTGELFF. The CDR3 bases are TGTGCCAGCTCACGTCAGGGAAAGAACACCGGGGAGCTGTTTTTT. Drawing the rest from reference TRBV18 and TRBJ2-2, the complete variable domain is NAGVMQNPRHLVRRRGQEARLRCSPMKGHSHVYWYRQLPEEGLKFMVYLQKENIIDESGMPKERFSAEFPKEGPSILRIQQVVRGDSAAYFCASSRQGKNTGELFFGEGSRLTVL.

DNA of the CDR3: TGCGCCAGCAGCCCGGGGACAGGGGGCGTCTATGGCTACACCTTC. As protein: CASSPGTGGVYGYTF. The V call is TRBV4-3, the J call TRBJ1-2; 12 nucleotides agree with TRBD1. J was trimmed by 4 bases and V by 4 bases; bases with no gene match: 4. CDR1 and CDR2 from the germline V gene are LGHNA and YSLEER. The CDR3 has 15 amino acids.

The chain is built from TRBV11-2 and TRBJ2-3; 13 nucleotides agree with TRBD2. In germline, CDR1 is SGHAT, CDR2 FQNNGV. V was pared by 2 bases and J by 3 bases, with 8 bases of the junction left unmatched. The CDR3 consists of 18 residues. CDR3 sequence: CASSLLSGLAGATDTQYF. CDR3 DNA sequence: TGTGCCAGCAGCTTACTCAGCGGACTAGCGGGGGCGACAGATACGCAGTATTTT.

Only one count was recorded for this clone. The V and J genes are TRBV7-9 and TRBJ1-6; 7 bases are shared with TRBD1. J lost 5 bases, V lost 1 base, and 2 bases had no gene match. The V gene's germline CDR1 is SEHNR and CDR2 FQNEAQ (reference sequence). The CDR3 spans 15 residues. As DNA, the CDR3 is TGTGCCAGCAGCTTAGGAGACAGGGATAATTCACCCCTCCACTTT. Translation: CASSLGDRDNSPLHF.

The chain employs TRBV10-2 and TRBJ1-5, with D possibly matching TRBD1 (6 bases). V was shortened by 2 bases and J by 6 bases, with 11 bases between the two germline ends. This CDR3 is 14 amino acids long. The germline V gene has CDR1 WSHSY and CDR2 SAAADI. CDR3: CASSEGGGSQPQHF. The CDR3 DNA reads as TGCGCCAGCAGTGAGGGGGGGGGCAGTCAGCCCCAGCATTTT.

The V gene is TRBV15, the J gene TRBJ2-1; tentative D call: TRBD1 (6 bases). V shed 0 bases and J shed 5 bases, with 8 bases lying between them. This CDR3 contains 14 residues. The germline V gene encodes CDR1 LNHNV and CDR2 YYDKDF (reference sequence). The CDR3: CATSREDRDNEQFF. DNA for the CDR3: TGTGCCACCAGCAGAGAGGACAGAGACAATGAGCAGTTCTTC.